This T cell receptor (beta chain) was captured by sequencing in a study of shared clonotypes between healthy human individuals. Germline V gives CDR1 MNHEY, CDR2 SVGAGI. V was clipped by 5 bases and J by 3 bases; unmatched bases: 6. CDR3 size: 14 residues. The study, taken as a whole, reports: About 5% was the fraction of naive CD4 clonotypes found shared across a few donors. On the whole, naive subsets had larger estimated richness than memory subsets had.

Sorted-subset replicate PCRs used 150 to 250 ng of genomic DNA. This amount corresponded to 30,000 to 35,000 T cell genomes. Assay: immunoSEQ multiplex PCR; the TCRdb copy retains only in-frame clones and omits some. The table has over a million clones, approximately 97% seen once. Comment on this clone: Its antigen is currently unknown.

This sequence originates from a young man in good health. V is TRBV6-5 and J is TRBJ2-7; TRBD1 agrees at 8 bases. What was sequenced was naive CD4+ T cells sorted from blood. Noted subset: CD45RA+ positively selected. This chain's CDR3 is CASSPGGVLYEQYF. The CDR3 bases are TGTGCCAGCAGTCCAGGGGGCGTTCTCTACGAGCAGTACTTC.